Following are 27 T cell receptor beta chains from one sample sequenced in a study of T-cell reconstitution after alpha-beta-depleted transplantation in children. Unique molecular identifiers were incorporated during preparation of the TCRbeta library. MiXCR, applied by TCRdb to the PCR reads, yields one record per CDR3 protein. The sample has 300,000 to 400,000 distinct CDR3 sequences, around 15% seen once. The sequencing used PBMCs, mostly from graft donor cells, collected 360 days after TCRalphabeta/CD19-depleted stem cell transplant. Receptors were obtained from a male patient between 2 and 10 years old who had a stem cell transplant for acute lymphoblastic leukemia, so the T cells may come from the graft donor.

This clonotype was observed a few times. This chain uses TRBV9 with TRBJ2-5; D is possibly TRBD2 (5 bases). The germline V gene encodes CDR1 SGDLS and CDR2 YYNGEE. Trimming shortened V by 2 bases and J by 1 base, and 12 bases separated the two germline ends. The CDR3 runs 15 residues. For the CDR3, the DNA is TGTGCCAGCAGCGTCGGAGCGGCCTTCCAAGAGACCCAGTACTTC. It codes for CASSVGAAFQETQYF.

The chain is built from TRBV29-1 and TRBJ1-1; D perhaps matches TRBD1 (6 bases). With 6 bases removed from V and 5 bases from J, the gap between germline ends came to 19 bases. CDR3 length: 14 residues. CDR1 and CDR2 (germline): SQVTM, ANQGSEA. CDR3 loop: CSVIGWGRVTEAFF. The CDR3 DNA is TGCAGCGTAATTGGTTGGGGGCGAGTAACTGAAGCTTTCTTT.

This clonotype has only a few counts. The chain couples TRBV12-3 or TRBV12-4 to TRBJ2-5; 7 nucleotides agree with TRBD1. The V and J ends lost 5 bases and 0 bases, in that order; junction bases with no gene match: 12. CDR3 length: 17 amino acids. DNA for the CDR3: TGTGCCAGCAGTCCCCCCGATTCGGACAGGCACCAAGAGACCCAGTACTTC. Its translation: CASSPPDSDRHQETQYF.

The rearrangement links TRBV19 to TRBJ2-1; 12 bases match TRBD2. The CDR3 sequence is 17 residues long. With 3 bases clipped from V and 7 bases from J, the junction kept 10 bases outside the gene matches. Germline V gene lookup returns CDR1 LNHDA and CDR2 SQIVND (reference sequence). The CDR3 nucleotides are TGTGCCAGTAGTATGGTATCTAGCGGGAGGGGAGTGAATGAGCAGTTCTTC. Its protein product is CASSMVSSGRGVNEQFF.

This clonotype was detected only a few times. V is TRBV15 and J is TRBJ2-3, with D possibly called TRBD1 or TRBD2 (5 bases each). Germline V CDR1 and CDR2: LNHNV, YYDKDF (reference sequence). This CDR3 comprises 16 residues. V lost 1 base and J lost 5, with 16 bases in between. The CDR3 protein is CATSRGRGTGQDTQYF. The CDR3 bases are TGTGCCACCAGCAGAGGTCGTGGGACCGGTCAAGATACGCAGTATTTT.

The chain has TRBV9 and TRBJ2-3; D is undetermined. Germline loops: CDR1 SGDLS, CDR2 YYNGEE. The length of the CDR3 is 14 residues. The V end was cut by 2 bases, the J end by 3 bases, with 10 bases between. The CDR3 here is CASSVAGTTDTQYF. DNA for the CDR3: TGTGCCAGCAGCGTGGCTGGAACAACAGATACGCAGTATTTT.

This clonotype was found a few times. The CDR3: CASSLVANRGLWQETQYF. CDR3 sequence (DNA): TGCGCCAGCAGCTTGGTGGCGAACAGGGGGCTTTGGCAAGAGACCCAGTACTTC. The genes are TRBV5-1 and TRBJ2-5; 9 bases are a match to TRBD1. Unmatched junction bases numbered 11, after V lost 0 bases and J lost 2 bases. Per the germline V gene, CDR1 is SGHRS and CDR2 is YFSETQ. This CDR3 has 18 residues. Full variable domain (remainder filled in from reference TRBV5-1 and TRBJ2-5): KAGVTQTPRYLIKTRGQQVTLSCSPISGHRSVSWYQQTPGQGLQFLFEYFSETQRNKGNFPGRFSGRQFSNSRSEMNVSTLELGDSALYLCASSLVANRGLWQETQYFGPGTRLLVL.

This clonotype has more than one count but fewer than ten. The V and J genes are TRBV29-1 and TRBJ2-6; D remains unclear. V was pared by 7 bases and J by 0 bases, with 7 bases between. Germline V lookup: CDR1 SQVTM, CDR2 ANQGSEA. This CDR3 region has 13 residues. CDR3 DNA sequence: TGCAGCGGGGTGAGCTCTGGGGCCAACGTCCTGACTTTC. Protein: CSGVSSGANVLTF.

V and J are TRBV7-8 and TRBJ2-1; 8 nucleotides line up with TRBD2. With V trimmed by 5 bases and J by 3 bases, 12 bases remained unmatched. The CDR3 loop spans 17 amino acids. From germline, CDR1 is SGHVS and CDR2 FQNEAQ. For the CDR3, the DNA is TGTGCCAGCAGCCAACGAGGAGCGGGAGTTGGCTACAATGAGCAGTTCTTC. It codes for CASSQRGAGVGYNEQFF.

The chain has TRBV5-5 and TRBJ2-3; D possibly corresponds to TRBD2 (6 bases). Germline assignment: CDR1 SGHKS and CDR2 YYEKEE (reference sequence). The ends were cut back, 1 base at V and 6 bases at J, with 12 bases in the middle. The CDR3 has 14 amino acids. In DNA, the CDR3 is TGTGCCAGCAGCTTGATCGGGAGTGTTGATACGCAGTATTTT. This sequence encodes CASSLIGSVDTQYF.

The V and J genes are TRBV30 and TRBJ2-5, with TRBD1 matching over 9 bases. The CDR3 totals 14 residues. In germline, CDR1 is GTSNPN, CDR2 SVGIG (reference sequence). V lost 2 bases, J lost 4 bases, and 5 bases stayed unmatched. The DNA for the CDR3 is TGTGCCTGGAGTCTTACAGGGGGCCCAGAGACCCAGTACTTC. This codes for CAWSLTGGPETQYF.

V usage is TRBV10-3 and J usage is TRBJ2-5; no clear D gene. Germline V lookup: CDR1 ENHRY, CDR2 SYGVKD. The CDR3 covers 13 residues. V lost 4 bases to trimming and J lost 4 bases, with 10 bases between them. CDR3 in amino acids: CAISASGPETQYF. CDR3 bases: TGTGCCATCAGTGCATCGGGCCCAGAGACCCAGTACTTC.

This clonotype appeared many times. V is TRBV5-4 and J is TRBJ2-7; 9 positions match TRBD2. This CDR3 region has 16 residues. Per germline, CDR1 SGHNT and CDR2 YYREEE (reference sequence). V shed 0 bases, J shed 3 bases, and the junction held 7 bases outside the gene matches. The CDR3 DNA reads as TGTGCCAGCAGCTTGGGGGGGACTAGCTGGATCTACGAGCAGTACTTC. Protein product: CASSLGGTSWIYEQYF.

This clonotype was seen only a few times. This rearrangement joins TRBV21-1 to TRBJ2-7; the table names TRBD1, a call not compared with the DNA. TRBV21-1 represents a pseudogene. The CDR3 consists of 16 residues. Here the CDR3 DNA reads TGTGCCAGCAGCACCCGGGACAACTCCCCATTGTACGAGCAGTACTTC. Protein: CASSTRDNSPLYEQYF.

The chain has TRBV3-1 and TRBJ2-7; maybe TRBD2 (5 bases). From germline, CDR1 is LGHDT and CDR2 YNNKEL (reference sequence). The CDR3 totals 13 residues. Trimming pared 1 base from V and 3 bases from J, leaving 7 bases between. In DNA form, the CDR3 reads TGTGCCAGCAGCCAAGGGACTGTCTACGAGCAGTACTTC. Its translation is CASSQGTVYEQYF.

The chain combines TRBV7-2 with TRBJ2-3, with a weak D call TRBD2 (5 bases). The CDR3 has 14 amino acids. CDR1 SGHTA and CDR2 FQGNSA come from the germline V gene. V lost 1 base and J lost 2, with 7 bases in between. The CDR3 here is CASSLEEVTDTQYF. CDR3 nucleotides: TGTGCCAGCAGCTTAGAGGAGGTCACAGATACGCAGTATTTT.

This rearrangement joins TRBV5-1 to TRBJ2-2; D is unclear. The V and J ends lost 4 bases and 6 bases respectively, with 16 bases between them. Germline V gene lookup returns CDR1 SGHRS and CDR2 YFSETQ. The CDR3 is 15 residues long. The CDR3 nucleotides are TGCGCCAGCAGCCCCTTAAATAGATGGTCCGGGGAGCTGTTTTTT. It specifies CASSPLNRWSGELFF.

This clonotype has a handful of counts. The V call is TRBV5-1, the J call TRBJ1-1; 7 positions agree with TRBD1. CDR1 is SGHRS and CDR2 is YFSETQ in the germline V gene. This CDR3 contains 16 residues. The V and J ends lost 3 bases and 0 bases, in that order; junction bases with no gene match: 8. The CDR3 coding sequence is TGCGCCAGCAGCTATCGTCAGACAGGGATGAACACTGAAGCTTTCTTT. This gives the protein CASSYRQTGMNTEAFF. The entire variable domain, with the rest obtained from reference TRBV5-1 and TRBJ1-1, is as follows: KAGVTQTPRYLIKTRGQQVTLSCSPISGHRSVSWYQQTPGQGLQFLFEYFSETQRNKGNFPGRFSGRQFSNSRSEMNVSTLELGDSALYLCASSYRQTGMNTEAFFGQGTRLTVV.

This clonotype was found a few times. The chain links TRBV7-3 to TRBJ1-1; D perhaps matches TRBD1 (5 bases). The CDR3 runs 18 residues. The V gene's germline CDR1 is SGHTA and CDR2 FQGTGA. Deletions cut 1 base from V and 5 bases from J, with 23 bases between. For the CDR3, the DNA is TGTGCCAGCAGCTTAAACCCCCCTTTGGCAGGGAGGATTACTGAAGCTTTCTTT. Translating it yields CASSLNPPLAGRITEAFF.

The sample holds a few counts of this clonotype. The J gene is TRBJ2-1, the V gene TRBV6-5; D possibly corresponds to TRBD2 (6 bases). The CDR3 length is 16 residues. Looked up from germline, CDR1 is MNHEY and CDR2 is SVGAGI. The V end lost 6 bases, the J end lost 3 bases, and 18 bases lay between the germline ends. In DNA form, the CDR3 reads TGTGCCAGCAGCCCAAGAGGGGACTCCTTCTACAATGAGCAGTTCTTC. This translates into CASSPRGDSFYNEQFF.

The genes are TRBV2 and TRBJ2-6; 7 nucleotides agree with TRBD2. Germline CDR1 and CDR2: SNHLY and FYNNEI. Trimming removed 3 bases from V and 0 bases from J; junction bases left unmatched: 2. The CDR3 is made up of 16 amino acids. The CDR3 sequence: CASSDGGGSGANVLTF. CDR3 coding DNA: TGTGCCAGCAGTGATGGGGGGGGCTCTGGGGCCAACGTCCTGACTTTC.

This rearrangement joins TRBV5-1 to TRBJ2-2; D call uncertain. CDR3 length: 13 residues. V was trimmed by 0 bases and J by 6 bases, leaving 6 bases between them. Germline V CDR1 and CDR2: SGHRS, YFSETQ. The CDR3 loop reads CASSLAAAGELFF. For the CDR3, the DNA is TGCGCCAGCAGCTTGGCCGCCGCCGGGGAGCTGTTTTTT.

Only a few counts were recorded for this clonotype. The chain recombines TRBV12-3 or TRBV12-4 with TRBJ2-4; D possibly uses TRBD1 or TRBD2 (7 bases each). The CDR3 covers 15 residues. Trimming pared 6 bases from V and 7 bases from J, leaving 19 bases between. DNA for the CDR3: TGTGCCAGCAGACTTACCAACAGGGGAGGGAACATTCAGTACTTC. Translation: CASRLTNRGGNIQYF.

V is TRBV12-3 or TRBV12-4 and J is TRBJ1-5; the D gene is possibly TRBD1 (5 bases). This CDR3 has 15 amino acids. V shed 3 bases and J shed 2 bases, with 11 bases lying between them. The CDR3 sequence is CASSFERDGNQPQHF. The CDR3 DNA reads as TGTGCCAGCAGTTTTGAACGGGACGGCAATCAGCCCCAGCATTTT.

V and J are TRBV28 and TRBJ2-2; maybe TRBD2 (6 bases). Germline V gene sequence: CDR1 MDHEN, CDR2 SYDVKM. Trimming removed 3 bases at V and 2 bases at J, with 13 bases between. The CDR3 runs to 16 residues. This chain's CDR3 is CASSFIGLPNTGELFF. The CDR3 DNA follows: TGTGCCAGCAGTTTTATAGGACTACCCAACACCGGGGAGCTGTTTTTT.

Only a few counts were recorded for this clonotype. The chain joins TRBV7-6 to TRBJ1-6; D ambiguous. CDR1 and CDR2 (germline): SGHVS, FNYEAQ. The CDR3 runs 13 residues. Trimming left V 1 base short and J 7 bases short, with 5 bases between. This CDR3 reads CASSLVLNSPLHF. CDR3 DNA: TGTGCCAGCAGCTTAGTACTGAATTCACCCCTCCACTTT.

The chain is built from TRBV12-5 and TRBJ2-1; no definite D call. This CDR3 contains 11 residues. Germline V lookup: CDR1 LGHNT, CDR2 FRNRAP. V was clipped by 4 bases and J by 7 bases, with 5 bases between them. The CDR3 is CASGYGNEQFF. CDR3 nucleotide sequence: TGTGCTAGTGGTTACGGGAATGAGCAGTTCTTC.